The T cell receptor (beta chain) described here comes from a study of cytomegalovirus exposure and HLA in healthy donors. Study-wide context: Approximately 200 million T cells yielded approximately 110 million unique TCR beta sequences in earlier analysis. Of several hundred genotyped donors, about 81% clustered with self-reported Caucasian donors.

In the case of this clone: Antigen: not known.

The PCR ran on 60 Vbeta and 13 Jbeta primers. The table came from immunoSEQ multiplex PCR; TCRdb's copy has only in-frame clones and leaves some out. The table includes under 200,000 clones, roughly 80% detected once. Broader study findings: HLA-A and HLA-B allele assignments for most subjects were reportedly predicted accurately using TCR beta sequences.

The sample comprised PBMCs. The clonotype was recovered from a woman aged 45-65 years in good health and CMV-seronegative.

DNA for the CDR3: TGTGCCATCAGTGAGTCGACAGGGGTGGGGACCCAGTACTTC. Translating it yields CAISESTGVGTQYF. This chain connects TRBV10-3 to TRBJ2-5; the match to TRBD1 covers 8 bases. This CDR3 is 14 amino acids long. V lost 0 bases to trimming and J lost 7 bases; unmatched junction nucleotides: 4. The germline CDR1 and CDR2 sequences are ENHRY and SYGVKD.